Listed below are T cell receptor beta chains from one sample, sequenced in a study of blood T cell repertoires in COVID-19. Method: immunoSEQ multiplex PCR; TCRdb's copy keeps in-frame clones and lacks some. The sample includes 310,000 or so clones, more than 85% seen only once; the top ten take over 1%. What was sequenced was peripheral blood. The receptors were gathered from an older man with acute or convalescent COVID-19. CDR3s include the opening cysteine and the closing phenylalanine or tryptophan. Each record gives: V gene, J gene, CDR3 protein.

>TRBV6-2/TRBV6-3|TRBJ1-5
CASSYSLTGQGTVSNQPQHF
>TRBV24-1|TRBJ2-2
CATSVPSGNTGELFF
>TRBV3-1/TRBV3-2|TRBJ2-1
CASSQGRDSLSYNEQFF
>TRBV5-1|TRBJ1-2
CASSLLQGAGYTF
>TRBV5-4|TRBJ1-1
CASSYQGYGAFF
>TRBV7-2|TRBJ2-1
CASSRQGAGEQFF
>TRBV27|TRBJ2-5
CASHGRDRETQYF
>TRBV29-1|TRBJ2-3
CSDTTGTGGDTQYF
>TRBV6-2/TRBV6-3|TRBJ2-2
CASSYGAGGFTGELFF
>TRBV30|TRBJ1-2
CAWSRDRSSYDYTF
>TRBV2|TRBJ2-2
CASSETAGELFF
>TRBV4-3|TRBJ2-3
CASSQAGTSTDTQYF
>TRBV25-1|TRBJ1-2
CASSGDSNGYTF
>TRBV5-4|TRBJ2-7
CASSLAGAAEQYF
>TRBV6-6|TRBJ2-7
CASSRDYATNYEQYF
>TRBV28|TRBJ1-1
CASSSQATEAFF
>TRBV19|TRBJ2-1
CASSIRDRANEQFF
>TRBV2|TRBJ1-5
CASSVQGGRPQHF
>TRBV18|TRBJ2-7
CASSDGQVSEQYF
>TRBV27|TRBJ2-7
CASSSPTGLFEQYF
>TRBV7-2|TRBJ2-7
CASSLAISRAHEQYF
>TRBV5-1|TRBJ1-5
CASSFGQGPEWPQHF
>TRBV19|TRBJ2-1
CASSIGTSGRAPYNEQFF
>TRBV7-2|TRBJ1-6
CASSAQQGRDSPLHF
>TRBV18|TRBJ1-1
CASSPVAGTEAFF
>TRBV4-1|TRBJ2-2
CASSQEGRVTAGELFF
>TRBV7-3|TRBJ2-3
CASSSTGASTDTQYF
>TRBV5-1|TRBJ2-2
CASSLRFGQATGELFF
>TRBV7-9|TRBJ1-3
CASSRDISGNTIYF
>TRBV2|TRBJ2-2
CASSTRGVAGGELFF
>TRBV6-5|TRBJ1-1
CASRSWGQGNTEAFF
>TRBV28|TRBJ2-7
CASSGTLSSYEQYF
>TRBV6-6|TRBJ2-7
CASSYWGDGVYEQYF
>TRBV18|TRBJ2-7
CASSPTSGYEQYF
>TRBV7-8|TRBJ2-1
CASSSQSTGDRPGNEQFF
>TRBV7-2|TRBJ2-7
CASSSNRASYEQYF
>TRBV5-1|TRBJ2-3
CASMRETKTDTQYF
>TRBV5-5|TRBJ2-4
CASSRDRGYNIQYF
>TRBV5-6|TRBJ1-1
CASSLTVSRVLSEAFF
>TRBV5-1|TRBJ2-3
CASSLGQGGTDTQYF
>TRBV4-1|TRBJ1-2
CASSQEGGAQGYGYTF